This T cell receptor beta chain was documented in a study of cytomegalovirus exposure and HLA in healthy donors. About this clone: Its specificity is not known.

The V and J ends lost 1 base and 2 bases respectively, with 12 bases between them. The CDR3 is made up of 15 amino acids. The germline V gene has CDR1 LNHDA and CDR2 SQIVND (reference sequence). Notes on the study in general: The classifier reportedly diagnosed cytomegalovirus status with high sensitivity and specificity. The majority of TCR sequences were rare, yet some public TCRs appeared in many donors. A subsequent analysis found that TCR clusters from the first cohort also tended to co-occur in the 130 or so validation repertoires, with 90% to 95% of cluster scores above 0. The study labeled 150 to 200 TCR beta chains cytomegalovirus-associated.

Repertoires were generated with immunoSEQ multiplex PCR, while TCRdb's copy carries only in-frame clones and drops some. The data show 200,000 or so clones, around 78% seen once. The sample consisted of PBMCs. The clonotype comes from a woman aged 18-30 years in good health and CMV-seronegative. The chain joins TRBV19 to TRBJ2-7, with a tentative D call TRBD2 (5 bases). CDR3 in amino acids: CASSIALAGTYEQYF. The CDR3 DNA reads as TGTGCCAGTAGTATAGCGCTCGCCGGGACCTACGAGCAGTACTTC.